The clone carrying this TCR beta chain has only one observation. Assay used: immunoSEQ multiplex PCR; TCRdb lists only in-frame clones, some missing. This table has tens of thousands of clones, 80% to 90% appearing once. These data belong to a study of control samples from healthy donors and cancer patients. The sample taken for sequencing was PBMCs. The clonotype comes from a woman in her fifties or sixties with lung cancer.

The DNA for the CDR3 is TGTGCCAGCAGCGCGCCCGAAGACAGGGTCTCTGGAAACACCATATATTTT. Its translation: CASSAPEDRVSGNTIYF. The V and J genes are TRBV9 and TRBJ1-3, with TRBD1 matching 7 bases. The CDR3 is 17 amino acids. CDR1 and CDR2 (germline): SGDLS, YYNGEE. J gave up 0 bases and V 3 bases, and 9 bases lay outside the gene matches. Full variable domain (outside the CDR3, taken from reference TRBV9 and TRBJ1-3): DSGVTQTPKHLITATGQRVTLRCSPRSGDLSVYWYQQSLDQGLQFLIQYYNGEERAKGNILERFSAQQFPDLHSELNLSSLELGDSALYFCASSAPEDRVSGNTIYFGEGSWLTVV.